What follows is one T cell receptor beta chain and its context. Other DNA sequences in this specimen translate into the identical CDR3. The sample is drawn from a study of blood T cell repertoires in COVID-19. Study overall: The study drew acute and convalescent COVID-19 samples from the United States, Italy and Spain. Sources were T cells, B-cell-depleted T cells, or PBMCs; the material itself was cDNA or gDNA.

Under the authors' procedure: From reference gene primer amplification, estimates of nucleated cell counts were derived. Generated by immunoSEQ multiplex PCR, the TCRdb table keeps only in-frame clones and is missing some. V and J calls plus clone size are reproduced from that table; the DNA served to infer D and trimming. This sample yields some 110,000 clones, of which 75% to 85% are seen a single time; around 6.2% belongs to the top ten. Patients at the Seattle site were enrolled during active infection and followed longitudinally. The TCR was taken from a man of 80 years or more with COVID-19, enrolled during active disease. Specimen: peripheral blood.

CDR3 sequence reads: CASRASGELFF. The CDR3 nucleotides read TGCGCCAGCAGGGCTAGCGGGGAGCTGTTTTTT. This chain connects TRBV5-1 to TRBJ2-2, with no clear D. The germline V gene has CDR1 SGHRS and CDR2 YFSETQ. CDR3 length: 11 amino acids. V lost 5 bases, J lost 7 bases, and 6 bases lay in between. Full variable domain (rest looked up from reference TRBV5-1 and TRBJ2-2): KAGVTQTPRYLIKTRGQQVTLSCSPISGHRSVSWYQQTPGQGLQFLFEYFSETQRNKGNFPGRFSGRQFSNSRSEMNVSTLELGDSALYLCASRASGELFFGEGSRLTVL.